Shown below are 7 T cell receptor beta chains from a single sample sequenced in a study of blood T cell repertoires in COVID-19 (dated by TCRdb to the early 2020s). Libraries were made using the immunoSEQ multiplex PCR assay. Entries here come from immuneACCESS through TCRdb and include only in-frame sequences with V and J called. Some clones fail to appear in such tables; in the studies checked, an unresolved V gene covers under half of the shortfall, and the cause of the remainder is unknown. This sample is represented by approximately 250,000 clones; roughly 85% of them were singletons. Of the sample, less than 6.5% falls within the top ten clones. Sequencing was performed on peripheral blood. The origin of the receptors is a man aged 50 to 60 with COVID-19, enrolled during active disease.

Comments on this clone: The limits of the CDR3 on the DNA are not certain, so only TCRdb's listed CDR3 is given. The chain carries TRBV6-5 and TRBJ2-2; no check of the table's D call, TRBD2, against the DNA was made. CDR1 and CDR2 from the germline V gene are MNHEY and SVGAGI. Inclusive of both ends, the CDR3 amounts to 15 amino acids. The CDR3 here is CASSSSGANTGELFF.

The chain joins TRBV18 to TRBJ2-7; D is unclear. The CDR3 runs 14 residues. V was clipped by 3 bases and J by 4 bases, with 13 bases between them. Germline lookup yields CDR1 KGHSH and CDR2 LQKENI. CDR3 nucleotide sequence: TGTGCCAGCTCACCCTCATCGCAGGAATACGAGCAGTACTTC. It specifies CASSPSSQEYEQYF.

The rearrangement joins TRBV27 to TRBJ2-2; perhaps TRBD2 as D (6 bases). In germline, CDR1 is MNHEY, CDR2 SMNVEV (reference sequence). V was shortened by 5 bases and J by 2 bases, with 9 bases between the two germline ends. The CDR3 extends over 14 amino acids. CDR3 DNA: TGTGCCAGCAGTGCGGGGATTAACACCGGGGAGCTGTTTTTT. This translates into CASSAGINTGELFF.

The chain employs TRBV2 and TRBJ2-7, with D possibly being TRBD1 (5 bases). CDR1 is SNHLY and CDR2 is FYNNEI in the germline V gene. Trimming shortened V by 7 bases and J by 6 bases, and 22 bases separated the two germline ends. This CDR3 comprises 15 residues. The CDR3 sequence is CASTEDRPKGLEQYF. The CDR3 nucleotides are TGTGCCAGCACCGAGGATAGACCCAAGGGGCTCGAGCAGTACTTC.

The genes are TRBV4-3 and TRBJ2-2; D uncertain. The CDR3 spans 15 residues. Germline values: CDR1 LGHNA, CDR2 YSLEER. The V gene lost 0 bases and the J gene lost 6 bases, with 11 bases spanning the gap. CDR3 coding DNA: TGCGCCAGCAGCCAAGATTCCGGGTTTTCCGGGGAGCTGTTTTTT. This translates into CASSQDSGFSGELFF.

The J gene is TRBJ1-4, the V gene TRBV5-5; D may be TRBD1 (5 bases). Between the trimmed V and J ends, which lost 0 bases and 5 bases, there was a span of 11 bases. Germline V gene sequence: CDR1 SGHKS, CDR2 YYEKEE (reference sequence). The CDR3 contains 15 residues. The CDR3 is CASSLAGGTNEKLFF. The CDR3 region has the DNA TGTGCCAGCAGCTTGGCGGGGGGGACCAATGAAAAACTGTTTTTT. Full variable domain (missing parts from reference TRBV5-5 and TRBJ1-4): DAGVTQSPTHLIKTRGQQVTLRCSPISGHKSVSWYQQVLGQGPQFIFQYYEKEERGRGNFPDRFSARQFPNYSSELNVNALLLGDSALYLCASSLAGGTNEKLFFGSGTQLSVL.

This chain links TRBV6-5 with TRBJ2-7; 9 bases line up with TRBD1. After removal of 5 bases from V and 3 bases from J, the junction contained 5 bases not matched to a gene. In germline, CDR1 is MNHEY, CDR2 SVGAGI. CDR3 size: 14 residues. In nucleotides, the CDR3 is TGTGCCAGCAGTCGGACAGGGGATAGCTACGAGCAGTACTTC. As protein: CASSRTGDSYEQYF.